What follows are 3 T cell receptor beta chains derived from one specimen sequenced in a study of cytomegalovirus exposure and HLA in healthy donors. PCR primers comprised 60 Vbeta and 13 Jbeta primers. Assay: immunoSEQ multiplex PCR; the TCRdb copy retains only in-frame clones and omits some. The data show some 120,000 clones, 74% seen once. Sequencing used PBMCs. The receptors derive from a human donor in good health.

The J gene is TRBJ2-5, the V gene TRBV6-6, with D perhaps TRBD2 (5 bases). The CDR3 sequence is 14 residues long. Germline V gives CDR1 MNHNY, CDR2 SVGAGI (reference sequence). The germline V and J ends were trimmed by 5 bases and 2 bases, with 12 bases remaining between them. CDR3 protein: CASSLLARQETQYF. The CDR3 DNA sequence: TGTGCCAGCAGTCTATTAGCGAGGCAAGAGACCCAGTACTTC.

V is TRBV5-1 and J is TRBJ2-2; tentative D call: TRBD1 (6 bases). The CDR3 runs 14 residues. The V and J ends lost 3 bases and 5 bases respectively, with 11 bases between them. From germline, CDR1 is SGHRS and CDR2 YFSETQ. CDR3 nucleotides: TGCGCCAGCAGCTCAGGGCAGGGGACCGGGGAGCTGTTTTTT. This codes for CASSSGQGTGELFF.

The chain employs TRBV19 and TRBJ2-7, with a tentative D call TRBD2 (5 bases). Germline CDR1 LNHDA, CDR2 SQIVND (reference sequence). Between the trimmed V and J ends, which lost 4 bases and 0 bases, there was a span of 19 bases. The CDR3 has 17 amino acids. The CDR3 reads CASSTLVGAAGSYEQYF. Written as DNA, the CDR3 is TGTGCCAGTAGTACCCTCGTAGGAGCGGCAGGCTCCTACGAGCAGTACTTC.